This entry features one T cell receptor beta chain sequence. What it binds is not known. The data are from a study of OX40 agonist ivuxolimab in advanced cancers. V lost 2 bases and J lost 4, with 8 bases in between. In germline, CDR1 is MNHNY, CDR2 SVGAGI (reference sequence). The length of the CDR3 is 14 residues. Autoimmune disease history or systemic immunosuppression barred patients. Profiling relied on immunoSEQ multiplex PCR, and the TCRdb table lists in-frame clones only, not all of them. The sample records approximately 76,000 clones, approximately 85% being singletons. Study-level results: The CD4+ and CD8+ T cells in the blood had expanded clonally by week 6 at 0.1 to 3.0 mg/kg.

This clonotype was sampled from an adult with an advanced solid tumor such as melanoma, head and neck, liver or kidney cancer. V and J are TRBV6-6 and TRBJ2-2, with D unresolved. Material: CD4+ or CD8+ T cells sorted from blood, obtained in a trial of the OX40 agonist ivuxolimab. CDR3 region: CASSYATSTGELFF. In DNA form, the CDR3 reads TGTGCCAGCAGTTACGCCACGTCCACCGGGGAGCTGTTTTTT.